A selection of T cell receptor beta chains follows, all from one sample in a study of tumor-infiltrating lymphocytes in localized non-small cell lung cancer. Only in-frame clones appear in the TCRdb table, and some are missing; sequencing was by immunoSEQ multiplex PCR. The sample has roughly 16,000 clones; 78% are singletons. Specimen: lung tumor tissue. All receptors derive from a human donor with non-small cell lung cancer. The CDR3 runs from the conserved cysteine through the conserved F or W. A D gene is named only where the DNA matches it firmly. Not every row has a clone size; where given, it reads once, few, many or a size class.

d_call | clone_size | j_call | v_call | cdr3_aa | cdr3_nt
NA | NA | TRBJ2-1 | TRBV6-1 | CASSTGTGSYNEQFF | TGTGCCAGCAGTACAGGTACTGGGTCCTACAATGAGCAGTTCTTC
NA | NA | TRBJ2-2 | TRBV5-1 | CASRTSPAGELFF | TGCGCCAGCAGGACTAGTCCCGCCGGGGAGCTGTTTTTT
TRBD2 | NA | TRBJ2-7 | TRBV2 | CASSPMTSGGKQYF | TGTGCCAGCTCTCCAATGACTAGCGGGGGTAAGCAGTACTTC
NA | NA | TRBJ2-7 | TRBV7-2 | CASSLVGDIAYEQYF | TGTGCCAGCAGCTTAGTGGGGGACATAGCCTACGAGCAGTACTTC
NA | NA | TRBJ1-2 | TRBV9 | CASSVDREGYGYTF | TGTGCCAGCAGCGTAGACCGGGAGGGCTATGGCTACACCTTC
TRBD1 | NA | TRBJ1-2 | TRBV7-2 | CASSSRGVQGALGGYTF | TGTGCCAGCAGCTCCCGCGGCGTACAGGGGGCGCTTGGTGGCTACACCTTC
TRBD1 | NA | TRBJ1-2 | TRBV5-1 | CASSRDRGLHSGGYTF | TGCGCCAGCAGCCGGGACAGGGGGCTACATTCGGGTGGCTACACCTTC
NA | few | TRBJ1-2 | TRBV19 | CASNQEGGYTF | TGTGCCAGTAACCAAGAGGGTGGCTACACCTTC
NA | NA | TRBJ1-1 | TRBV6-6 | CASSYSPGVYTEAFF | TGTGCCAGCAGTTACTCACCCGGGGTGTACACTGAAGCTTTCTTT
TRBD2 | NA | TRBJ2-1 | TRBV28 | CASSLVLAGPTSYNEQFF | TGTGCCAGCAGTTTAGTGCTAGCGGGACCAACCTCCTACAATGAGCAGTTCTTC
NA | NA | TRBJ1-5 | TRBV27 | CASSFSGVGSGNQPQHF | TGTGCCAGCAGTTTTTCTGGGGTTGGTTCGGGGAATCAGCCCCAGCATTTT
TRBD1 | NA | TRBJ1-1 | TRBV19 | CASSISTGIFAFF | TGTGCCAGTAGTATCTCGACAGGGATTTTTGCTTTCTTT
NA | NA | TRBJ1-2 | TRBV16 | CASSQSRGGSGYTF | TGTGCCAGCAGCCAATCGAGGGGTGGTAGTGGCTACACCTTC
TRBD1 | NA | TRBJ2-2 | TRBV30 | CAWSAGQGNTGELFF | TGTGCCTGGAGTGCGGGACAGGGGAACACCGGCGAGCTGTTTTTT
TRBD1 | NA | TRBJ2-7 | TRBV11-2 | CASSSIDRESYEQYF | TGTGCCAGCAGCTCCATTGACAGGGAATCCTACGAGCAGTACTTC
NA | NA | TRBJ1-1 | TRBV7-9 | CASSLPGLPTEAFF | TGTGCCAGCAGCTTACCGGGACTGCCGACTGAAGCTTTCTTT
TRBD1 | once | TRBJ2-3 | TRBV5-1 | CASRGGQAASTDTQYF | TGCGCCAGCAGAGGCGGACAGGCTGCTAGCACAGATACGCAGTATTTT
TRBD2 | NA | TRBJ2-1 | TRBV9 | CASSVITGLPFNEQFF | TGTGCCAGCAGCGTCATAACGGGACTACCGTTCAATGAGCAGTTCTTC
TRBD2 | few | TRBJ2-4 | TRBV7-2 | CASSLEGSGNGANIQYF | TGTGCCAGCAGCTTAGAAGGTAGCGGGAATGGCGCAAACATTCAGTACTTC
TRBD2 | NA | TRBJ2-1 | TRBV6-1 | CASSGGSYNEQFF | TGTGCCAGTAGCGGGGGCTCCTACAATGAGCAGTTCTTC
NA | once | TRBJ2-5 | TRBV10-2 | CASSDPGTGQVLTQYF | TGCGCCAGCAGTGACCCCGGGACCGGACAAGTTTTGACCCAGTACTTC
NA | medium-sized | TRBJ1-2 | TRBV7-8 | CASSLRTDYGYTF | TGTGCCAGCAGCTTAAGGACAGACTATGGCTACACCTTC
NA | NA | TRBJ2-5 | TRBV5-4 | CASSPSGSRETQYF | TGTGCCAGCAGCCCATCAGGGTCTCGAGAGACCCAGTACTTC
TRBD1 | NA | TRBJ2-2 | TRBV7-9 | CASSLGGGKETGELFF | TGTGCCAGCAGCTTAGGAGGGGGCAAGGAGACCGGGGAGCTGTTTTTT
TRBD1 | NA | TRBJ1-1 | TRBV9 | CASSEGGQGGTEAFF | TGTGCCAGCAGCGAGGGGGGACAGGGGGGCACTGAAGCTTTCTTT
TRBD1 | NA | TRBJ1-1 | TRBV5-4 | CASSTGTVMNTEAFF | TGTGCCAGCAGCACCGGGACAGTTATGAACACTGAAGCTTTCTTT
TRBD1 | NA | TRBJ2-7 | TRBV18 | CASSRLEGQGYEQYF | TGTGCCAGCTCACGTTTAGAGGGACAGGGCTACGAGCAGTACTTC
NA | few | TRBJ1-4 | TRBV15 | CATSRAVGALISGGSNEKLFF | TGTGCCACCAGCAGAGCCGTCGGGGCTTTGATTAGTGGTGGGTCTAATGAAAAACTGTTTTTT